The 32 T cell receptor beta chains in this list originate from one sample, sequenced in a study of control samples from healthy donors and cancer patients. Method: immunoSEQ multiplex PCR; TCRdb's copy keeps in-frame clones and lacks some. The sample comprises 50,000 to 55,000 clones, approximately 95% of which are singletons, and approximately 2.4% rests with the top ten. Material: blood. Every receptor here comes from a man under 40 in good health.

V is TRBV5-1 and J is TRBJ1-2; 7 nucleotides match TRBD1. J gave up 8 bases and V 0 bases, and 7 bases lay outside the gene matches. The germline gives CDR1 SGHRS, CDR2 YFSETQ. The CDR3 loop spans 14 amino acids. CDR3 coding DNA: TGCGCCAGCAGCTTGGATAGGGGGCAGCGAGGCTACACCTTC. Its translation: CASSLDRGQRGYTF.

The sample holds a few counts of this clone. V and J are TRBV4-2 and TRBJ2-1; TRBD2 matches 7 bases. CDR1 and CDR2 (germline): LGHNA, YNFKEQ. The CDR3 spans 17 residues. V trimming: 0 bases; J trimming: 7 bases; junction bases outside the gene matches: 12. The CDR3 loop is CASSQDGAGVAHNEQFF. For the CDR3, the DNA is TGTGCCAGCAGCCAAGATGGCGCGGGGGTGGCGCATAATGAGCAGTTCTTC.

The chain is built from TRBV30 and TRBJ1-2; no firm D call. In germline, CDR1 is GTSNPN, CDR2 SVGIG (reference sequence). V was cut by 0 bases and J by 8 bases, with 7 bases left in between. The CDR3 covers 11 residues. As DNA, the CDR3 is TGTGCCTGGAGTGTATTGGGGGGCTACACCTTC. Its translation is CAWSVLGGYTF.

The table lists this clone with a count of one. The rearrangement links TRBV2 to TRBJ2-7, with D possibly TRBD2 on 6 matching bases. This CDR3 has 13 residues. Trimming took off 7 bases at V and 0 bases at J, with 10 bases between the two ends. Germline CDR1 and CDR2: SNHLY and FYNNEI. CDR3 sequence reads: CASTAGSSYEQYF. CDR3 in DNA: TGTGCCAGCACAGCGGGTAGCTCCTACGAGCAGTACTTC.

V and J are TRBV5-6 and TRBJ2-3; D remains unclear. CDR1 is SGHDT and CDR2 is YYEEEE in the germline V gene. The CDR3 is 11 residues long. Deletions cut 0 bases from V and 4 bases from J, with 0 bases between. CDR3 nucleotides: TGTGCCAGCAGCTTGGCAGATACGCAGTATTTT. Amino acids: CASSLADTQYF.

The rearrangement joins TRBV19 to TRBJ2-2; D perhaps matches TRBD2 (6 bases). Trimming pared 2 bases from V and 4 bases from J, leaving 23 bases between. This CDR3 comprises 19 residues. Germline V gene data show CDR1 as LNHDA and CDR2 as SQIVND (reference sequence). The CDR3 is CASSIKVMTGTGPTGELFF. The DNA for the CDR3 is TGTGCCAGTAGTATAAAGGTAATGACCGGGACTGGACCCACCGGGGAGCTGTTTTTT. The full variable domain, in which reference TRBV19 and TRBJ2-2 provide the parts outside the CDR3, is DGGITQSPKYLFRKEGQNVTLSCEQNLNHDAMYWYRQDPGQGLRLIYYSQIVNDFQKGDIAEGYSVSREKKESFPLTVTSAQKNPTAFYLCASSIKVMTGTGPTGELFFGEGSRLTVL.

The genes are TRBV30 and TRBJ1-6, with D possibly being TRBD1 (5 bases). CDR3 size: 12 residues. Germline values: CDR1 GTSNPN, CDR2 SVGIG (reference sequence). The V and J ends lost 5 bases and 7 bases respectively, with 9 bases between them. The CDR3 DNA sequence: TGTGCCTGGGATGACAGCAATTCACCCCTCCACTTT. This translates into CAWDDSNSPLHF. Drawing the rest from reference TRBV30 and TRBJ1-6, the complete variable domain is SQTIHQWPATLVQPVGSPLSLECTVEGTSNPNLYWYRQAAGRGLQLLFYSVGIGQISSEVPQNLSASRPQDRQFILSSKKLLLSDSGFYLCAWDDSNSPLHFGNGTRLTVT.

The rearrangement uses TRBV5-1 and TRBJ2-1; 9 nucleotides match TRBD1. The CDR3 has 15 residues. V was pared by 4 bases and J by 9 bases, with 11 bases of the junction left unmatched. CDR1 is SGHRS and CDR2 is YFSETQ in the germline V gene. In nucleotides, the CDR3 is TGCGCCAGCAGCATCCGTCCCGGGACAGGGATTGAGCAGTTCTTC. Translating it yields CASSIRPGTGIEQFF.

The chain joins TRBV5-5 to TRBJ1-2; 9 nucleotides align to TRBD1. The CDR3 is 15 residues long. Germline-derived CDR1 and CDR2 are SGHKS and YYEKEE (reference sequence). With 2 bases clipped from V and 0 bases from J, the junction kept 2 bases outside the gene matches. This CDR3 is CASSFGQGTNYGYTF. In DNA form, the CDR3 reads TGTGCCAGCAGCTTTGGACAGGGGACTAACTATGGCTACACCTTC.

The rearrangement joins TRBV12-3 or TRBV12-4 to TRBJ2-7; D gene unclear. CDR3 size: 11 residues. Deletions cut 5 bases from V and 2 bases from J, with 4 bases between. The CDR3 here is CASSITYEQYF. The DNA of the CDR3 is TGTGCCAGCAGTATAACCTACGAGCAGTACTTC.

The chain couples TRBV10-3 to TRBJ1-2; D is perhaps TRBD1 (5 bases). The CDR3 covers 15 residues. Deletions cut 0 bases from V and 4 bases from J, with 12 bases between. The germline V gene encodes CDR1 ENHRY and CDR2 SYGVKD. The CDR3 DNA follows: TGTGCCATCAGTGAGTCGAATAGAAGGGGCTATGGCTACACCTTC. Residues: CAISESNRRGYGYTF.

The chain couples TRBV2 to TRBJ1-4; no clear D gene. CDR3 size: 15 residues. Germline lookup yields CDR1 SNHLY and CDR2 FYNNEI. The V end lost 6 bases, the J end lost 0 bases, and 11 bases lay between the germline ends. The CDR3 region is CASRGTSATNEKLFF. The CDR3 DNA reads TGTGCCAGCAGGGGCACCAGTGCAACTAATGAAAAACTGTTTTTT.

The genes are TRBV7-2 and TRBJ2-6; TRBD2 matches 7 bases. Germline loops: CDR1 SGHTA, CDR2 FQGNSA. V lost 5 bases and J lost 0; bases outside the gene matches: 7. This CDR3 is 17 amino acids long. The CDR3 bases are TGTGCCAGCAGCGCGACTAGCTCCAGCTCTGGGGCCAACGTCCTGACTTTC. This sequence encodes CASSATSSSSGANVLTF.

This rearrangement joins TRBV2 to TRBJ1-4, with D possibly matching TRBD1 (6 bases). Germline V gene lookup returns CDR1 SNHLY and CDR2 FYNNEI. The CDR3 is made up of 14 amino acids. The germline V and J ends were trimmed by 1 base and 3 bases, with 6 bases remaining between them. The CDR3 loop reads CASSEDRANEKLFF. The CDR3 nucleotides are TGTGCCAGCAGTGAAGACAGGGCTAATGAAAAACTGTTTTTT.

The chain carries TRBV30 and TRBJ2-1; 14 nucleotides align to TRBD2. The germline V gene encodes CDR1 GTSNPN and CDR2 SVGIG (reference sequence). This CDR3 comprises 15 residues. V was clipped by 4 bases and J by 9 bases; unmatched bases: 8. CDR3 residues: CAWKGTSGSLGEQFF. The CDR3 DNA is TGTGCCTGGAAAGGGACTAGCGGGAGTTTGGGTGAGCAGTTCTTC.

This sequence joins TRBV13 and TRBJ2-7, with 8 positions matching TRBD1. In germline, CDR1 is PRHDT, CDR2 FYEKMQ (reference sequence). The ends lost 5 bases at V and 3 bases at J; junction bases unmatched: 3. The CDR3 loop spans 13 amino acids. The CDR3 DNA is TGTGCCAGCAGCCCGGGACAGGTCTACGAGCAGTACTTC. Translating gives CASSPGQVYEQYF.

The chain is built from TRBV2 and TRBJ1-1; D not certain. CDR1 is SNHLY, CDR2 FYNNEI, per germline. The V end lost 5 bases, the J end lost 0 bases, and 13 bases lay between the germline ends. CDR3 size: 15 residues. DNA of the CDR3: TGTGCCAGCAGTCCCGAGAGGGCTGTGAACACTGAAGCTTTCTTT. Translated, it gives CASSPERAVNTEAFF.

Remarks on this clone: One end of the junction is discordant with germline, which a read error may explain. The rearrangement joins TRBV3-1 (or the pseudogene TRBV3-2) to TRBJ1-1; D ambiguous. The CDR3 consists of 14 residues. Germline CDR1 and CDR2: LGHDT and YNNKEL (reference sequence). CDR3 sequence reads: CVSSQEVGVSRAFF. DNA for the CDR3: TGTGTCAGCAGCCAAGAGGTCGGGGTGAGTCGGGCTTTCTTT.

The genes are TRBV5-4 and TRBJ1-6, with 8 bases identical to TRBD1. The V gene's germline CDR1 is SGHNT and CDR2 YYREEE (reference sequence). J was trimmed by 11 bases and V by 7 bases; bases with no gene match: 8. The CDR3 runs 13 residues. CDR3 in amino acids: CASGQGIGTPLHF. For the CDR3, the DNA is TGTGCCAGCGGACAGGGAATAGGAACACCCCTCCACTTT.

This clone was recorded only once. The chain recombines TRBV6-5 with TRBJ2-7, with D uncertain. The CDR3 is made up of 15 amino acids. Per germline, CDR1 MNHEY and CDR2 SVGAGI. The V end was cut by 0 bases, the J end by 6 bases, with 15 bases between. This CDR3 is CASSYSLLAGFEQYF. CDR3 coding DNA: TGTGCCAGCAGTTACTCCCTGCTGGCCGGGTTCGAGCAGTACTTC.

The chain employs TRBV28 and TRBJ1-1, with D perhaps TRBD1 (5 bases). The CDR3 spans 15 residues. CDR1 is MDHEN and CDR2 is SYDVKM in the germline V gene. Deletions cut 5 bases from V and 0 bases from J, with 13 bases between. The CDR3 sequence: CASSLPQVMNTEAFF. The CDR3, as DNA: TGTGCCAGCAGTCTCCCACAGGTCATGAACACTGAAGCTTTCTTT.

The CDR3 bases are TGCGCCAGCAGCTTGGACCCTAGCGGGAGACCCCACGAGCAGTACTTC. Translation: CASSLDPSGRPHEQYF. The chain links TRBV5-1 to TRBJ2-7, with TRBD2 matching over 10 bases. Germline loops: CDR1 SGHRS, CDR2 YFSETQ. V dropped 0 bases and J dropped 5; count of bases not matched to a gene: 8. This CDR3 has 16 residues.

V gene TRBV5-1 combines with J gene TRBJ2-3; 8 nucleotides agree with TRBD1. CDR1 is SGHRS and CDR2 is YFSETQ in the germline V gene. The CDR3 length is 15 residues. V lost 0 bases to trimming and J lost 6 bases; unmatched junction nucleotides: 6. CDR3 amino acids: CASSLVPGGPDTQYF. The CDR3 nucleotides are TGCGCCAGCAGCTTGGTCCCAGGGGGCCCCGATACGCAGTATTTT.

The CDR3 region has the DNA TGCGCCAGCAGCAGACGTGCAGGGGGGTTGACTAGCGAATACAATGAGCAGTTCTTC. This encodes CASSRRAGGLTSEYNEQFF. The chain links TRBV4-3 to TRBJ2-1; D might be TRBD2 (8 bases). This CDR3 comprises 19 residues. V was pared by 5 bases and J by 4 bases, with 27 bases between. CDR1 is LGHNA and CDR2 is YSLEER in the germline V gene.

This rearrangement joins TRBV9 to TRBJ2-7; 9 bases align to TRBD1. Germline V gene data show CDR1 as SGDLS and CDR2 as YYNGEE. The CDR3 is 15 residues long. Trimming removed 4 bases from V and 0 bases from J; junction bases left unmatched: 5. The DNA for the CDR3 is TGTGCCAGCAGCCGGGGGACAGGGTTCTCCTACGAGCAGTACTTC. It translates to CASSRGTGFSYEQYF.

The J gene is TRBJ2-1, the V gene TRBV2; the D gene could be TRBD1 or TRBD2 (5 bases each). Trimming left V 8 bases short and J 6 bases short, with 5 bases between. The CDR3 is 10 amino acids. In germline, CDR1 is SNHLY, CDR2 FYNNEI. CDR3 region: CASGGNEQFF. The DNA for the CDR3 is TGTGCCAGCGGGGGCAATGAGCAGTTCTTC.

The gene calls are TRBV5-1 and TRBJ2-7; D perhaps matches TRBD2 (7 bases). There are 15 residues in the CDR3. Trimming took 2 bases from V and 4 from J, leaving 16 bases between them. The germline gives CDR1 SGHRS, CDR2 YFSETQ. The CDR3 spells CASSFSAGALYEQYF. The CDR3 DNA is TGCGCCAGCAGCTTCTCGGCGGGGGCTTTGTACGAGCAGTACTTC.

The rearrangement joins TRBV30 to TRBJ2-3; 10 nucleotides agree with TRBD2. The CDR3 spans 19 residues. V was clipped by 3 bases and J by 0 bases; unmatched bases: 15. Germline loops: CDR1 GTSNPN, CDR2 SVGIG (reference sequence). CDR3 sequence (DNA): TGTGCCTGGAGCCCCATTTGGACTAGCGGATCCTTTAGCACAGATACGCAGTATTTT. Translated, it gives CAWSPIWTSGSFSTDTQYF.

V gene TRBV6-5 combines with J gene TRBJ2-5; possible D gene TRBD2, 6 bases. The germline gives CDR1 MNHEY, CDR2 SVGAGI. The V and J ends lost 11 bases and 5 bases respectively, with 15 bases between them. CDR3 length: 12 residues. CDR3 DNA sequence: TGTGCCGTGAGTAGCGGAGGCGAGACCCAGTACTTC. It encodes CAVSSGGETQYF.

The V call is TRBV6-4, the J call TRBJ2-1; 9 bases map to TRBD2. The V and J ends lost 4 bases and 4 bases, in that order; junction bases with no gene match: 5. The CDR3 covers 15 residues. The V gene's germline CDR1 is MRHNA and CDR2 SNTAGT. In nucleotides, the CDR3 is TGTGCCAGCAGTGCCTCTAGCGGGGAGTACAATGAGCAGTTCTTC. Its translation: CASSASSGEYNEQFF.

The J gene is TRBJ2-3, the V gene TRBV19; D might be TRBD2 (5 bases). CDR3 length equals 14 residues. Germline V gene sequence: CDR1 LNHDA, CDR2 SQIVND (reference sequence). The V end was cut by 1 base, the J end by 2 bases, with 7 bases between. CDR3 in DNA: TGTGCCAGTAGTATAGGCCGGGACACAGATACGCAGTATTTT. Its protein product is CASSIGRDTDTQYF. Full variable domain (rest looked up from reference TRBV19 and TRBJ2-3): DGGITQSPKYLFRKEGQNVTLSCEQNLNHDAMYWYRQDPGQGLRLIYYSQIVNDFQKGDIAEGYSVSREKKESFPLTVTSAQKNPTAFYLCASSIGRDTDTQYFGPGTRLTVL.

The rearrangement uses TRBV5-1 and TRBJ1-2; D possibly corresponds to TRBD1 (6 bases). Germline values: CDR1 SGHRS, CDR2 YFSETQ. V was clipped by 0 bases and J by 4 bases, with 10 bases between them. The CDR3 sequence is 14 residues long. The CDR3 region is CASSLGQAIYGYTF. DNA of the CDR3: TGCGCCAGCAGCTTGGGACAGGCGATCTATGGCTACACCTTC.